This is a list of T cell receptor beta chains from one sample in a study of cytomegalovirus exposure and HLA in healthy donors. Method: immunoSEQ multiplex PCR; TCRdb's copy keeps in-frame clones and lacks some. Of 80,000 to 100,000 clones in the sample, roughly 80% were seen once. The sample taken for sequencing was PBMCs. The receptors were sampled from a human donor in good health. Both conserved end residues are part of each CDR3. Each record gives: J gene, clone size, V gene, D gene, CDR3 protein, CDR3 DNA. D genes are given only for firm matches. Rows may omit the clone size; those that give it use once, few, many or a size class.

>TRBJ2-7|.|TRBV7-2|.
CASSLVGASPGGGEQYF
TGTGCCAGCAGCTTAGTGGGGGCCTCCCCGGGCGGAGGCGAGCAGTACTTC
>TRBJ2-3|.|TRBV27|TRBD2
CASSLGGGPSTQYF
TGTGCCAGCAGTTTAGGCGGGGGGCCTAGTACGCAGTATTTT
>TRBJ1-1|.|TRBV7-9|TRBD1
CASSLPQTGQVNTEAFF
TGTGCCAGCAGCTTACCCCAGACAGGGCAGGTGAACACTGAAGCTTTCTTT
>TRBJ1-1|.|TRBV18|.
CASSPLAPDTEAFF
TGTGCCAGCTCACCGTTAGCACCTGACACTGAAGCTTTCTTT
>TRBJ1-2|.|TRBV7-2|TRBD1
CASTIRQGASVGYGYTF
TGTGCCAGCACCATAAGGCAGGGGGCATCGGTGGGCTATGGCTACACCTTC
>TRBJ2-3|once|TRBV5-1|.
CASSLEWGRTNTDTQYF
TGCGCCAGCAGCTTGGAATGGGGCAGAACTAACACAGATACGCAGTATTTT
>TRBJ2-3|once|TRBV2|.
CASRKGTLDTQYF
TGTGCCAGCAGAAAAGGGACTTTGGATACGCAGTATTTT
>TRBJ2-7|.|TRBV9|TRBD1
CASSPQAGTVSYEQYF
TGTGCCAGCAGCCCCCAGGCCGGGACAGTCTCCTACGAGCAGTACTTC
>TRBJ2-7|few|TRBV4-3|.
CASSQDSLSYEQYF
TGCGCCAGCAGCCAGGACAGCCTCTCCTACGAGCAGTACTTC
>TRBJ1-1|.|TRBV29-1|.
CSVGDLGRSTEAFF
TGCAGCGTTGGTGACCTAGGGAGGAGCACTGAAGCTTTCTTT
>TRBJ2-3|.|TRBV7-2|.
CASSDGGPPDTQYF
TGTGCCAGCAGCGACGGGGGGCCCCCCGATACGCAGTATTTT
>TRBJ2-5|.|TRBV4-3|TRBD2
CASSQGGLVKGETQYF
TGCGCCAGCAGCCAAGGTGGACTAGTTAAAGGCGAGACCCAGTACTTC
>TRBJ2-6|.|TRBV14|.
CASSPRAGPWESGANVLTF
TGTGCCAGCAGCCCTCGGGCGGGACCTTGGGAGTCTGGGGCCAACGTCCTGACTTTC
>TRBJ1-1|.|TRBV6-8|TRBD1
CASIYPVTGGWRTEAFF
TGTGCCAGCATCTACCCCGTGACAGGGGGCTGGCGGACTGAAGCTTTCTTT
>TRBJ1-5|.|TRBV7-2|.
CASSLAPRGNQPQHF
TGTGCCAGCAGCTTAGCCCCGAGGGGGAATCAGCCCCAGCATTTT
>TRBJ1-2|.|TRBV29-1|TRBD1
CSASAGRTGGLYGYTF
TGCAGCGCGAGCGCCGGTAGGACAGGGGGCTTATATGGCTACACCTTC
>TRBJ1-2|.|TRBV30|.
CACLQGSYGYTF
TGTGCCTGTCTTCAGGGATCCTATGGCTACACCTTC
>TRBJ2-7|.|TRBV19|TRBD2
CASSIVASGNEQYF
TGTGCCAGTAGTATAGTTGCTAGCGGGAACGAGCAGTACTTC
>TRBJ1-4|.|TRBV14|TRBD1
CASSQGTGGPEKLFF
TGTGCCAGCAGCCAAGGCACAGGGGGTCCTGAAAAACTGTTTTTT
>TRBJ1-5|once|TRBV19|TRBD1
CASSISDRGRGQPQHF
TGTGCCAGTAGTATATCGGACAGGGGGCGCGGTCAGCCCCAGCATTTT
>TRBJ2-7|.|TRBV6-1|.
CASSDNGYEQYF
TGTGCCAGCAGTGACAACGGGTACGAGCAGTACTTC
>TRBJ1-2|once|TRBV7-2|TRBD1
CASSLGRGTAANYGYTF
TGTGCCAGCAGCCTGGGAAGGGGGACAGCAGCTAACTATGGCTACACCTTC
>TRBJ2-1|.|TRBV12-5|TRBD1
CASGLGTGPNEQFF
TGTGCTAGTGGTTTGGGGACAGGGCCCAATGAGCAGTTCTTC
>TRBJ2-1|once|TRBV5-4|TRBD2
CASSSGLAGAEQFF
TGTGCCAGCAGCTCGGGACTAGCGGGGGCTGAGCAGTTCTTC
>TRBJ2-1|few|TRBV5-6|.
CASSLSNIRERGEQFF
TGTGCCAGCAGCTTGTCAAATATCAGGGAAAGGGGTGAGCAGTTCTTC
>TRBJ2-1|.|TRBV7-9|.
CASRHPAVGISYNEQFF
TGTGCCAGCAGACATCCCGCGGTCGGGATTTCCTACAATGAGCAGTTCTTC
>TRBJ2-1|few|TRBV11-3|TRBD2
CASSLAKGLASHNEQFF
TGTGCCAGCAGCTTAGCTAAGGGACTAGCCTCACACAATGAGCAGTTCTTC
>TRBJ2-2|once|TRBV28|TRBD2
CASTLLAGASGELFF
TGTGCCAGCACCTTACTAGCGGGAGCCTCCGGGGAGCTGTTTTTT
>TRBJ2-5|.|TRBV29-1|.
CSVEQGKETQYF
TGCAGCGTGGAACAGGGAAAGGAGACCCAGTACTTC
>TRBJ2-5|.|TRBV18|TRBD1
CASSRRTGPQETQYF
TGTGCCAGCTCACGGAGGACAGGCCCCCAAGAGACCCAGTACTTC
>TRBJ2-1|.|TRBV30|TRBD2
CAWKLAGALNEQFF
TGTGCCTGGAAGCTAGCGGGAGCTCTCAATGAGCAGTTCTTC
>TRBJ1-1|.|TRBV19|TRBD1
CASSMSGQAAFF
TGTGCCAGTAGTATGTCGGGACAGGCGGCTTTCTTT
>TRBJ2-2|.|TRBV5-1|TRBD2
CASSEAGGRNTGELFF
TGCGCCAGCAGCGAGGCGGGAGGTAGGAACACCGGGGAGCTGTTTTTT
>TRBJ2-3|few|TRBV6-5|.
CASRGAPSTDTQYF
TGTGCCAGCAGAGGAGCGCCTAGCACAGATACGCAGTATTTT
>TRBJ2-7|.|TRBV5-1|.
CASSSLTGRYEQYF
TGCGCCAGCAGCTCATTGACAGGAAGATACGAGCAGTACTTC